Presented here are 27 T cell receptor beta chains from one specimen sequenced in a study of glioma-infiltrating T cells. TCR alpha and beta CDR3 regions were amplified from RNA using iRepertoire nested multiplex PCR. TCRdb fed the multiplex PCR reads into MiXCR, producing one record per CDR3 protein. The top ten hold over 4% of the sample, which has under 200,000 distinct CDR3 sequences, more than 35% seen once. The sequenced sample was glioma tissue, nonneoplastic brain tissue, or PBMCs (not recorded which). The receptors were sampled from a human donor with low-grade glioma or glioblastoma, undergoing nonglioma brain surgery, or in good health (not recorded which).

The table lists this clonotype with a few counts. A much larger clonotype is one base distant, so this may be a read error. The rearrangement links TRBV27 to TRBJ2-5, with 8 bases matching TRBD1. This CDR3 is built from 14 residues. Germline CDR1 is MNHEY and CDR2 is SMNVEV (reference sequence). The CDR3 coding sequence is TGTGCCAGCATATTGGACAGGGCGCAAGGGACCCAGTACTTC. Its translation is CASILDRAQGTQYF.

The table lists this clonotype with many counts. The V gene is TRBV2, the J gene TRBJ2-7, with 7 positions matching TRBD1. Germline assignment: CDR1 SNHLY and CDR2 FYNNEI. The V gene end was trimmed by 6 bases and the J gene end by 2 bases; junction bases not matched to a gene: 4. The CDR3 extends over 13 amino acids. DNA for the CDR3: TGTGCCAGCAGACCAACAGGGGCCTACGAGCAGTACTTC. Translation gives CASRPTGAYEQYF.

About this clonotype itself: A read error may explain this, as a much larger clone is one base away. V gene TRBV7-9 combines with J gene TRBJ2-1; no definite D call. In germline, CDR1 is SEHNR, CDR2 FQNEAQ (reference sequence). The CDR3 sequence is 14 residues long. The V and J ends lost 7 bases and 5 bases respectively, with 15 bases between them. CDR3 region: CASILTQANNEQFF. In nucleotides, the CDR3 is TGTGCCAGCATCTTGACTCAGGCGAACAATGAGCAGTTCTTC.

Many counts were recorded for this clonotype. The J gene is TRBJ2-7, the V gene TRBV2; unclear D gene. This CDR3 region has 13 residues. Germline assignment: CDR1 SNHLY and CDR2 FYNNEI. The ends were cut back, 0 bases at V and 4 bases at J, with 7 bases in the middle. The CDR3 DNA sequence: TGTGCCAGCAGTGAAGCTAAGTGGTACGAGCAGTACTTC. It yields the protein CASSEAKWYEQYF.

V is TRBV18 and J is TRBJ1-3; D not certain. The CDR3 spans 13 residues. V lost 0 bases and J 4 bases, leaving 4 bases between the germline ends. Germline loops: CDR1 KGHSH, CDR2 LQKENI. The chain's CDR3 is CASSPPSGNTIYF. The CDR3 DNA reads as TGTGCCAGCTCACCACCATCCGGAAACACCATATATTTT.

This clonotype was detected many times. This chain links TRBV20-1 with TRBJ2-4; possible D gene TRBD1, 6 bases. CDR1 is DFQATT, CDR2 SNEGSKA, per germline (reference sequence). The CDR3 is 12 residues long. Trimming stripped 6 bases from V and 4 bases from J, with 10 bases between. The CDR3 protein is CSADSDKNIQYF. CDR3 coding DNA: TGCAGTGCGGACAGTGATAAAAACATTCAGTACTTC.

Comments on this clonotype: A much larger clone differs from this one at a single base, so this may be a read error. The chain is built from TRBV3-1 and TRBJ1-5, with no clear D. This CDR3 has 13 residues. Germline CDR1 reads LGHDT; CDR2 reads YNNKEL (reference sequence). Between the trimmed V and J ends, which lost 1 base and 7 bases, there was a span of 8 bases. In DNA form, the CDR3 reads TGTGCCAGCAGCCAAGGTTCCTCCCAGCCCCAGCATTTT. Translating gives CASSQGSSQPQHF.

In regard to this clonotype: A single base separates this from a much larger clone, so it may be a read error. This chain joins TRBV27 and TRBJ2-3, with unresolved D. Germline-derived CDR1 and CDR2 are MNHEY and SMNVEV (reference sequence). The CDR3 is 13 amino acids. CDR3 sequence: CASKLDTTDRQYF. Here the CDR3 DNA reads TGTGCCAGCAAACTCGACACAACAGATAGGCAGTATTTT.

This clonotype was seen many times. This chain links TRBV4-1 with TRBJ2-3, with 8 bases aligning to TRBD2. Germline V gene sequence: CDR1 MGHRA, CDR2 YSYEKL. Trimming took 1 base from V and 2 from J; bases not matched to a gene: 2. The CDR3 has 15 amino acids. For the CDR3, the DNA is TGCGCCAGCAGCCAAGTAGCGGGGACCACAGATACGCAGTATTTT. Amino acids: CASSQVAGTTDTQYF.

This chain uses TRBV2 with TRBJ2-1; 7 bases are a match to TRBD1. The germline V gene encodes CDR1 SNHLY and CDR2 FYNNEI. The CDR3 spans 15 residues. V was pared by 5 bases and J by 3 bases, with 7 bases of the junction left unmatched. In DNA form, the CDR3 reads TGTGCCAGCAGTACCCCCGCAGGGGGCTACAATGAGCAGTTCTTC. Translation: CASSTPAGGYNEQFF.

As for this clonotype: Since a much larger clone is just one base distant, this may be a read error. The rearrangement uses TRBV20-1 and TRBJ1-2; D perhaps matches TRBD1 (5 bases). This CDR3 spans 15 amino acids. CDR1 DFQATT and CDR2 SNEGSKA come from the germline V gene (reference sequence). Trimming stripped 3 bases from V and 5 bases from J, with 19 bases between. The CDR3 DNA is TGCAGTGCTAGGGGACGGGCCTCTGGGCCTTATGGCTACACCTTC. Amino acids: CSARGRASGPYGYTF.

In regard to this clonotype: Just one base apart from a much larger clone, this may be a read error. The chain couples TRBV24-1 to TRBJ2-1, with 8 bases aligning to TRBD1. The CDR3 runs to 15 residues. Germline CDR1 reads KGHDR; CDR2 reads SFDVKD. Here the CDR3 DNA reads TGTGCCACCAGTGACCTCCGGGACAGGTATGATGAGGAGTTCTTC. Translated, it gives CATSDLRDRYDEEFF.

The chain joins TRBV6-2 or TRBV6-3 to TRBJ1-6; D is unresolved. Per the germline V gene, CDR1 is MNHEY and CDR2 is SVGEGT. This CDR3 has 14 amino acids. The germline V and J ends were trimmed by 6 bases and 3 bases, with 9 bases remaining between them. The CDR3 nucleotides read TGTGCCAGCAGCGGAGGCTACTATAATTCACCCCTCCACTTT. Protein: CASSGGYYNSPLHF.

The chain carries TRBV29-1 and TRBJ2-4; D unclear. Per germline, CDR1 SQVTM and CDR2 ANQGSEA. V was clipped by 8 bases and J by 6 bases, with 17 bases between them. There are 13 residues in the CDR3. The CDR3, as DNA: TGCAGCTACTTAGATCCCAGCTCAAACATTCAGTACTTC. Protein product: CSYLDPSSNIQYF.

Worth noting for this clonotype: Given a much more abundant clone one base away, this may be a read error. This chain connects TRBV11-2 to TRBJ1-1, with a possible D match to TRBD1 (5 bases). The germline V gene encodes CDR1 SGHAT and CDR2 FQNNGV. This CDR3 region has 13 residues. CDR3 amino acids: CDSREQLNTEAFF. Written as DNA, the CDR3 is TGTGACAGCAGGGAACAGTTGAACACTGAAGCTTTCTTT.

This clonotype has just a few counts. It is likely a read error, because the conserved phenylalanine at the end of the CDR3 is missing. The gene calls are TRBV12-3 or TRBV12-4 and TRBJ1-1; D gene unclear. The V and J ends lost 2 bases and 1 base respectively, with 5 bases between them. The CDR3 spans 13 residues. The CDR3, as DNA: TGTGCCAGCAGTTTAAAGGGGAACACTGAAGCTTTCCTT. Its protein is CASSLKGNTEAFL.

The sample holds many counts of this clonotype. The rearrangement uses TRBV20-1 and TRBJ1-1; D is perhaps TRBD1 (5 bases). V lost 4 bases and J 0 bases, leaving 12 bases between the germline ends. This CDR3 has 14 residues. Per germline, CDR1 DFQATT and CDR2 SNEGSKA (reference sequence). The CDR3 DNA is TGCAGTGCTAAAGAACCGGGACTGAACACTGAAGCTTTCTTT. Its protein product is CSAKEPGLNTEAFF.

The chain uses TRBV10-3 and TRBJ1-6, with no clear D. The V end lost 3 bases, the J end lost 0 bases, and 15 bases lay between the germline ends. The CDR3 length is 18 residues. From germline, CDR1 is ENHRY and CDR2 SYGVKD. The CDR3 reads CAISESGVKVSYNSPLHF. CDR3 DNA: TGTGCCATCAGTGAATCTGGGGTTAAGGTCTCCTATAATTCACCCCTCCACTTT.

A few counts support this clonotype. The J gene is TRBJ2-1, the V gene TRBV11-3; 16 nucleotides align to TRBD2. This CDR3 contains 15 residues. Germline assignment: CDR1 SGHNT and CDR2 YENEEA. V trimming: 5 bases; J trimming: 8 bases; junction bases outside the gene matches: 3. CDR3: CASSLGTSGRDEQFF. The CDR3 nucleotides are TGTGCCAGCAGCCTAGGGACTAGCGGGAGGGATGAGCAGTTCTTC.

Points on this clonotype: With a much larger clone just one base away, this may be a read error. As DNA, the CDR3 is TGTGCCAGCAGCTCAACGACGGTAAGGCATTACAATGAGCAGTTCTTC. It specifies CASSSTTVRHYNEQFF. The V call is TRBV7-7, the J call TRBJ2-1, with unresolved D. V was clipped by 4 bases and J by 4 bases, with 17 bases between them. Germline V gene lookup returns CDR1 SSHAT and CDR2 FNYEAQ (reference sequence). The CDR3 is 16 residues long.

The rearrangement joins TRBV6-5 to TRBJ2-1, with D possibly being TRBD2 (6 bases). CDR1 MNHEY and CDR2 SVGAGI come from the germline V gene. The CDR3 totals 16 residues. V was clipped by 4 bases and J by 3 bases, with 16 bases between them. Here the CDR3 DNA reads TGTGCCAGCAGTTTTTTCGTAGCGGATAGCTACAATGAGCAGTTCTTC. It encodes CASSFFVADSYNEQFF.

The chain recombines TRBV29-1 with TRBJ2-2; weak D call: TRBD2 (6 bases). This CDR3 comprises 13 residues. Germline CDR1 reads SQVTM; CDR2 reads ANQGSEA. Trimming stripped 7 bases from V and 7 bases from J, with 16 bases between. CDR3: CSGSVGGNGELFF. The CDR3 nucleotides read TGCAGCGGTTCTGTGGGAGGCAACGGGGAGCTGTTTTTT.

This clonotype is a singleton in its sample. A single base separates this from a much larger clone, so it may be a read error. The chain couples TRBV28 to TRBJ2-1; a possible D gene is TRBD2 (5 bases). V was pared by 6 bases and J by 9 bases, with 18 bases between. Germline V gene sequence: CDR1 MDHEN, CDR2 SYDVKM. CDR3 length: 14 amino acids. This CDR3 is CASSSSWSKVEQFF. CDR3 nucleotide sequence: TGTGCCAGCAGCTCTAGCTGGAGTAAAGTTGAGCAGTTCTTC.

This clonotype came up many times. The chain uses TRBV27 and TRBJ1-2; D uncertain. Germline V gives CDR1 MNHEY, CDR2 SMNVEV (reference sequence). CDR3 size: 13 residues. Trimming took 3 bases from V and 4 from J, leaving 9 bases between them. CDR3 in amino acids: CASSFGPFYGYTF. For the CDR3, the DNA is TGTGCCAGCAGTTTCGGGCCCTTCTATGGCTACACCTTC.

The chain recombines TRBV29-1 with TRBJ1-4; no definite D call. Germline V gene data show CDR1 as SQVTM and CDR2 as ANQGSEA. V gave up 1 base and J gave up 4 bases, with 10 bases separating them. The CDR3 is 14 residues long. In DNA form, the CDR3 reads TGCAGCGTTGAAGGATCGGGGTATAATGAAAAACTGTTTTTT. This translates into CSVEGSGYNEKLFF.

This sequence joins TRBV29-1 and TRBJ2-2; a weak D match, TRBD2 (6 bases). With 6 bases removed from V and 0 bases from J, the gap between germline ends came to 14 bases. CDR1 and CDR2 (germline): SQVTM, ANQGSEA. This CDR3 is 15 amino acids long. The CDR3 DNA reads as TGCAGCGTCCGCGGGGAGCGGGCGAACACCGGGGAGCTGTTTTTT. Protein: CSVRGERANTGELFF.

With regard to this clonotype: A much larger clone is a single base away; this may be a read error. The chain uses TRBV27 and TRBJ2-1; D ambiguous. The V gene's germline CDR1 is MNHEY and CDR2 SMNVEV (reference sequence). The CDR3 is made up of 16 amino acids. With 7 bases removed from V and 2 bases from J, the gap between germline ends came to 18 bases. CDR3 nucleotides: TGTGCCAGCATCCGACCCAATGGGTGGGCCTACAATGAGCAGTTCTTC. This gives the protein CASIRPNGWAYNEQFF.